This T cell receptor beta chain was identified in a study of Ad26.COV2.S vaccination and SARS-CoV-2 variants. Study at large: Vaccine-arm donor from the placebo-controlled COV1001 Ad26.COV2.S trial. Donor got 5x10^10 or 1x10^11 viral particles of Ad26.COV2.S.

Treatment reported: some 20 received Ad26.COV2.S at low or high dose, single or two shots; 5 received placebo; per-sample allocation not given. The samples date from day 63 after the first vaccine or placebo injection. Germline CDR1 and CDR2: MNHEY and SMNVEV (reference sequence). The V segment lost 4 bases and the J segment 3 bases; nucleotides outside the gene matches: 2. CDR3 length: 13 residues. Measured with immunoSEQ multiplex PCR; TCRdb has only the in-frame clones, and not every one. The sample has hundreds of thousands of clones, about 87% seen once. This specimen consisted of peripheral blood, obtained in a trial of Ad26.COV2.S vaccine versus placebo. This clonotype was sampled from a person between 18 and 59 years old who received the Ad26.COV2.S COVID-19 vaccine or a placebo. The V call is TRBV27, the J call TRBJ1-2, with 7 bases identical to TRBD1. The CDR3 DNA sequence: TGTGCCAGCAGTTCCGGGACAGACTATGGCTACACCTTC. It encodes CASSSGTDYGYTF.